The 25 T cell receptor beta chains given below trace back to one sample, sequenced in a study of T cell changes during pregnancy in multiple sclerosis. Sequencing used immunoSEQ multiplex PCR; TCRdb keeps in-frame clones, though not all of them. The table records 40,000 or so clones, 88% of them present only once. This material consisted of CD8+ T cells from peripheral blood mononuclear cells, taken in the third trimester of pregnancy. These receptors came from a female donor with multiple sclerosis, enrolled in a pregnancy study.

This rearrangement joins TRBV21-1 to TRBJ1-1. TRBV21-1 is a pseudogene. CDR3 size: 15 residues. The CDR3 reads CASSKVGGENTEAFF. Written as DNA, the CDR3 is TGTGCCAGCAGCAAGGTGGGGGGGGAGAACACTGAAGCTTTCTTT.

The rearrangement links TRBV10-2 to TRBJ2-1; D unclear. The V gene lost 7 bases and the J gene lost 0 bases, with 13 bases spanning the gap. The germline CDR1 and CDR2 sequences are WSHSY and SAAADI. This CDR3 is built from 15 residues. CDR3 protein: CASTNLPTSYNEQFF. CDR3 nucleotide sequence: TGCGCCAGCACCAACCTACCCACCTCCTACAATGAGCAGTTCTTC.

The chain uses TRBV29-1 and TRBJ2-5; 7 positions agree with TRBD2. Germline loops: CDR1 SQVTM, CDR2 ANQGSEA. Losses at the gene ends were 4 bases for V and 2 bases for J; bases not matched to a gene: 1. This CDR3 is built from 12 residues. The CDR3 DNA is TGCAGCGTTGCGCGGGGGCAAGAGACCCAGTACTTC. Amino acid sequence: CSVARGQETQYF.

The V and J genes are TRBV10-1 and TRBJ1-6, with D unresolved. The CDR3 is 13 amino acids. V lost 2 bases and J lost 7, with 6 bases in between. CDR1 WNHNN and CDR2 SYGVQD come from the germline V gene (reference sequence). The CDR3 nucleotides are TGCGCCAGCAGTGAGAGAGGAAATTCACCCCTCCACTTT. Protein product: CASSERGNSPLHF.

The CDR3 nucleotides are TGTGCCAGCAGCTTGACAGTAGCGGGGGAAAACACCGGGGAGCTGTTTTTT. Its protein product is CASSLTVAGENTGELFF. The chain links TRBV7-8 to TRBJ2-2, with TRBD2 identical over 9 bases. V dropped 3 bases and J dropped 2; count of bases not matched to a gene: 7. The CDR3 sequence is 17 residues long. Germline CDR1 is SGHVS and CDR2 is FQNEAQ.

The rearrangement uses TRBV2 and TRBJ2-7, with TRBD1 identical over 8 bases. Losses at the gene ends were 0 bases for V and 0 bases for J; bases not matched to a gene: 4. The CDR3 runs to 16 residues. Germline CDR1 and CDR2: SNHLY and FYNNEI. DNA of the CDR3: TGTGCCAGCAGTGAAGCTCGGACAGGGAACTCCTACGAGCAGTACTTC. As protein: CASSEARTGNSYEQYF.

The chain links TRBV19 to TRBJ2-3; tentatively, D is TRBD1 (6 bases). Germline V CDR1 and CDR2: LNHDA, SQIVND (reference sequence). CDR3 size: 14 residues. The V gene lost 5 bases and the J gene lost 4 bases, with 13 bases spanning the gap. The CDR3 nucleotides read TGTGCCAGTAGTCTCCAACAGGGCCCAGATACGCAGTATTTT. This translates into CASSLQQGPDTQYF.

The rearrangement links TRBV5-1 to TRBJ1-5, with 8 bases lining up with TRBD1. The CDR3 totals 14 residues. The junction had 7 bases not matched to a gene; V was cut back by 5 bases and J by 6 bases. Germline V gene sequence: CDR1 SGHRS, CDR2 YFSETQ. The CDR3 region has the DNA TGCGCCAGCAGTGATGGACAGGGCGGTCAGCCCCAGCATTTT. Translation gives CASSDGQGGQPQHF.

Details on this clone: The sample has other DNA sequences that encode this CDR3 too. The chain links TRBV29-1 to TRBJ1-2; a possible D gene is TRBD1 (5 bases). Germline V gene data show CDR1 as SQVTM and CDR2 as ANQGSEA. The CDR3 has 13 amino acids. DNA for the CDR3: TGCAGTGGGGCGGGACGGAGGGGCTATGGCTACACCTTC. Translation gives CSGAGRRGYGYTF.

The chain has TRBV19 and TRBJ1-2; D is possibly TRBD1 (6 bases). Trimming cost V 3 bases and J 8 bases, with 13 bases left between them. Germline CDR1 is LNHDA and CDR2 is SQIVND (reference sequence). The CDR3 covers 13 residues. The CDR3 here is CASSMGQALGYTF. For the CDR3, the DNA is TGTGCCAGTAGTATGGGACAAGCCTTGGGCTACACCTTC.

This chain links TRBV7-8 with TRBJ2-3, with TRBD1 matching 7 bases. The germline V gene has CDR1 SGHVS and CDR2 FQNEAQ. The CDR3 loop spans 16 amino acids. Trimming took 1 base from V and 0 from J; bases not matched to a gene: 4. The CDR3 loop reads CASSLGQGPSTDTQYF. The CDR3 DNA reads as TGTGCCAGCAGCTTAGGACAGGGACCTAGCACAGATACGCAGTATTTT.

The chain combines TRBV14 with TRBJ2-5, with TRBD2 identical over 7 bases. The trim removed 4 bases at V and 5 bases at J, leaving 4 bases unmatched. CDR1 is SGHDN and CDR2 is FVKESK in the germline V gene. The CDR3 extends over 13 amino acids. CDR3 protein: CASSPPGGETQYF. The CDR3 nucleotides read TGTGCCAGCAGCCCCCCCGGGGGGGAGACCCAGTACTTC.

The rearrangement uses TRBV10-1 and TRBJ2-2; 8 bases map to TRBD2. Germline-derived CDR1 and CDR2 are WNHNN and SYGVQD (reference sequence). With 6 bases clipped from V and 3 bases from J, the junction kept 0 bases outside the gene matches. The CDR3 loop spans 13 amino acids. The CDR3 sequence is CASSGGDTGELFF. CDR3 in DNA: TGCGCCAGCAGCGGGGGGGACACCGGGGAGCTGTTTTTT.

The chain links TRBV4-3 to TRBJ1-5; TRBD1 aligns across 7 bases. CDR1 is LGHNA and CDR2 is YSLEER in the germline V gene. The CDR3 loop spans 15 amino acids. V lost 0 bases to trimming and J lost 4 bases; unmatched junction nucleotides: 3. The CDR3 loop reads CASSQDGRGNQPQHF. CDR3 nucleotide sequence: TGCGCCAGCAGCCAAGATGGCAGGGGGAATCAGCCCCAGCATTTT.

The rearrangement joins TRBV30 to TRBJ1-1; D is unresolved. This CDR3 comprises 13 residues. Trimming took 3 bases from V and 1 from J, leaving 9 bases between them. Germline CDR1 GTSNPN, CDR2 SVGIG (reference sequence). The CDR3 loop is CAWSLRENTEAFF. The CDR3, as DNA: TGTGCCTGGAGCCTCCGGGAGAACACTGAAGCTTTCTTT.

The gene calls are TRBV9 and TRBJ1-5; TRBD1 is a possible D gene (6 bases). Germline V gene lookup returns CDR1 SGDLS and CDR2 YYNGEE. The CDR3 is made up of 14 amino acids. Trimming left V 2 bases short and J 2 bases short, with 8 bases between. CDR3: CASSVGAGNQPQHF. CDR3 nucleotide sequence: TGTGCCAGCAGCGTGGGGGCGGGCAATCAGCCCCAGCATTTT.

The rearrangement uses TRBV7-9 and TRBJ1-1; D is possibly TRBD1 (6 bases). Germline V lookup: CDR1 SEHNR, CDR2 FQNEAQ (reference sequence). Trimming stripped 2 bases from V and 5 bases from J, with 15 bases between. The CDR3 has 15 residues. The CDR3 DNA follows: TGTGCCAGCAGCTTAAGGGGGGGCTCCCAAACTGAAGCTTTCTTT. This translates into CASSLRGGSQTEAFF. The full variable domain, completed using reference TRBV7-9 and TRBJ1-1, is DTGVSQNPRHKITKRGQNVTFRCDPISEHNRLYWYRQTLGQGPEFLTYFQNEAQLEKSRLLSDRFSAERPKGSFSTLEIQRTEQGDSAMYLCASSLRGGSQTEAFFGQGTRLTVV.

CDR3 in DNA: TGTGCCAGCAGTTTATCAGTTTTGGTGGGACTAGAGGTGAATGAGCAGTTCTTC. This translates into CASSLSVLVGLEVNEQFF. V usage is TRBV28 and J usage is TRBJ2-1; 8 positions match TRBD2. Germline V lookup: CDR1 MDHEN, CDR2 SYDVKM. The CDR3 consists of 18 residues. The V segment lost 1 base and the J segment 7 bases; nucleotides outside the gene matches: 15.

This CDR3 is CASSFTGIAPKLFF. In nucleotides, the CDR3 is TGTGCCAGCAGCTTTACAGGGATTGCCCCCAAACTGTTTTTT. This rearrangement joins TRBV7-8 to TRBJ1-4, with D possibly matching TRBD1 (6 bases). Germline loops: CDR1 SGHVS, CDR2 FQNEAQ. Trimming pared 3 bases from V and 11 bases from J, leaving 16 bases between. This CDR3 comprises 14 residues.

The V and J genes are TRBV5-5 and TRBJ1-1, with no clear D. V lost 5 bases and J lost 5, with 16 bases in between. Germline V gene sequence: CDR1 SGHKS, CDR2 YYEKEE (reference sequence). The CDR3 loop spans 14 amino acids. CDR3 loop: CASRYGRGRTEAFF. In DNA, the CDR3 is TGTGCCAGCAGATACGGCAGAGGTCGGACTGAAGCTTTCTTT.

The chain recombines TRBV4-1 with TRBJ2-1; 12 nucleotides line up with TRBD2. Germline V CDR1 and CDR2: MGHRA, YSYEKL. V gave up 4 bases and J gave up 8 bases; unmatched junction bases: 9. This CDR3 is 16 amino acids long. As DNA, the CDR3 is TGCGCCAGCAGCCCCCTAGCGGGGGGGCCCGTATATGAGCAGTTCTTC. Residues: CASSPLAGGPVYEQFF.

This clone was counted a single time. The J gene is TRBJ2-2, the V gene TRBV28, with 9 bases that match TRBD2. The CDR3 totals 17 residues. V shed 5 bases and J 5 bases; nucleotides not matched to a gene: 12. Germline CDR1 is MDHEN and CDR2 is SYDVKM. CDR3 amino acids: CASSPAGAGGRTGELFF. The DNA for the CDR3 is TGTGCCAGCAGTCCTGCGGGGGCGGGGGGGCGTACCGGGGAGCTGTTTTTT.

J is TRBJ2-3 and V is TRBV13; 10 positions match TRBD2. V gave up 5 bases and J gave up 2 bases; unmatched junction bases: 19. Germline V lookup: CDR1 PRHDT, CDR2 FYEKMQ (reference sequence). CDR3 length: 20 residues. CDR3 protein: CASSQISSGGRPEHTDTQYF. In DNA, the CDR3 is TGTGCCAGCAGCCAGATATCTAGCGGGGGAAGACCAGAACACACAGATACGCAGTATTTT.

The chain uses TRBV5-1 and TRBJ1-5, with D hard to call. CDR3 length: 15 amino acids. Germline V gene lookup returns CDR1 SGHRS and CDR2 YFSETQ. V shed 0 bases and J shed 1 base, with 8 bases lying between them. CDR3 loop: CASSLGGGSNQPQHF. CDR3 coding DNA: TGCGCCAGCAGCTTGGGCGGTGGGAGCAATCAGCCCCAGCATTTT.

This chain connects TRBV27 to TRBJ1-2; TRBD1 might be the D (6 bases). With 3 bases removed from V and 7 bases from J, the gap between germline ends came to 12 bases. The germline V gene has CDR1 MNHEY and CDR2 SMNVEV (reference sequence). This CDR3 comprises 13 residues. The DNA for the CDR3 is TGTGCCAGCAGTTTGTCAACAGGGATTGGCTACACCTTC. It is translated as CASSLSTGIGYTF.